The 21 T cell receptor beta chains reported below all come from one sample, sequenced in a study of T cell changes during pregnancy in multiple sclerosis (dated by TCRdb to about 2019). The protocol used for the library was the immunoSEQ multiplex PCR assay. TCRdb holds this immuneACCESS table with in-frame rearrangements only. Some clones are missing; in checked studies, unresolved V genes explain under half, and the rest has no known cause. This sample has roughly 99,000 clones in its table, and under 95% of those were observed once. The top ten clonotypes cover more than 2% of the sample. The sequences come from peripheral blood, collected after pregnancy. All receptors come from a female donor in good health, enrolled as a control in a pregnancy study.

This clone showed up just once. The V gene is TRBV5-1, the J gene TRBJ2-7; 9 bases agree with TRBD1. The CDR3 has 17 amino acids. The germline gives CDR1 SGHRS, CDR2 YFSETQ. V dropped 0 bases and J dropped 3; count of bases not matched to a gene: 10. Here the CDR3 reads CASSLAVTGGTLYEQYF. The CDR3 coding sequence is TGCGCCAGCAGCTTGGCCGTGACAGGGGGGACACTCTACGAGCAGTACTTC.

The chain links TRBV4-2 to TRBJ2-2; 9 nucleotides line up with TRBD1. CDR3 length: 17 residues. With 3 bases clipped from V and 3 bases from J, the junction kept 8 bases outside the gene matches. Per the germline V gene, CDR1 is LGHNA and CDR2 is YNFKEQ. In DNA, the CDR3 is TGTGCCAGCAGCCACCCGGGACAGGGAAAAGACACCGGGGAGCTGTTTTTT. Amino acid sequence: CASSHPGQGKDTGELFF.

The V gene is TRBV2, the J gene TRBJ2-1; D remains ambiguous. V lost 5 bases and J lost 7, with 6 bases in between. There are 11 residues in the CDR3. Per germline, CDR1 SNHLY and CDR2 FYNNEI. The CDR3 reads CASSLFNEQFF. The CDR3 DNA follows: TGTGCCAGCAGTCTTTTTAATGAGCAGTTCTTC.

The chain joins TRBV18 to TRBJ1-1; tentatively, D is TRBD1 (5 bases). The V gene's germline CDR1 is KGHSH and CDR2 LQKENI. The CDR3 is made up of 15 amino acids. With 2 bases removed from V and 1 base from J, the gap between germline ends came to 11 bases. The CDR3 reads CASSPIRQTNTEAFF. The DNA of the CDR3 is TGTGCCAGCTCACCAATAAGACAGACGAACACTGAAGCTTTCTTT.

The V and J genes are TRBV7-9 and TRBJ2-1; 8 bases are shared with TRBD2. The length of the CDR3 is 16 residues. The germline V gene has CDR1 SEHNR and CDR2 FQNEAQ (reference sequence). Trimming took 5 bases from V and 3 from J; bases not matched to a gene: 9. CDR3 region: CASSLSGRRYYNEQFF. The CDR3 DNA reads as TGTGCCAGCAGCCTAAGCGGGAGACGGTACTACAATGAGCAGTTCTTC.

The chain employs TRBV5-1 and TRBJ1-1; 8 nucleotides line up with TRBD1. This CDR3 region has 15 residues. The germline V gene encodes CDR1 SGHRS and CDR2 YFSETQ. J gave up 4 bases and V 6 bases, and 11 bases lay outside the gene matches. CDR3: CASNPLTGASTEAFF. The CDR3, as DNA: TGCGCCAGCAACCCACTGACAGGGGCTAGCACTGAAGCTTTCTTT.

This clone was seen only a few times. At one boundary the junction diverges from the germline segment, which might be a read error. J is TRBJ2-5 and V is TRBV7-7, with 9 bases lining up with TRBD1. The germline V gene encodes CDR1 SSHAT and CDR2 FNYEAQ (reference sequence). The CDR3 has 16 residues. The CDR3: CASSLFDGTGKETQYF. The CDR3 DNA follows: TGTGCTAGCAGCTTATTTGACGGGACAGGGAAAGAGACCCAGTACTTC.

CDR3 sequence reads: CASSPSDRGYTF. CDR3 coding DNA: TGTGCCAGCAGTCCTAGCGACAGAGGCTACACCTTC. The chain employs TRBV6-6 and TRBJ1-2; D is possibly TRBD1 (5 bases). The CDR3 has 12 amino acids. Looked up from germline, CDR1 is MNHNY and CDR2 is SVGAGI (reference sequence). V was cut by 5 bases and J by 8 bases, with 12 bases left in between.

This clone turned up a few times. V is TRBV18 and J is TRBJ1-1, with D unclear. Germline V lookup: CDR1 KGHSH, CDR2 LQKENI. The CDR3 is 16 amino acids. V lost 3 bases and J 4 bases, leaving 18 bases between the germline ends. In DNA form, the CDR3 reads TGTGCCAGCTCACCCCGCACTTCTAATCTTGGCACTGAAGCTTTCTTT. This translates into CASSPRTSNLGTEAFF.

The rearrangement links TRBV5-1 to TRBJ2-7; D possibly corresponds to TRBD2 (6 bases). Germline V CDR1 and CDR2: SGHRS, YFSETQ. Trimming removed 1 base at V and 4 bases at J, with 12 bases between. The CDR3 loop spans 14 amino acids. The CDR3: CASSLRAGWYEQYF. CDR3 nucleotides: TGCGCCAGCAGCTTGCGGGCGGGATGGTACGAGCAGTACTTC.

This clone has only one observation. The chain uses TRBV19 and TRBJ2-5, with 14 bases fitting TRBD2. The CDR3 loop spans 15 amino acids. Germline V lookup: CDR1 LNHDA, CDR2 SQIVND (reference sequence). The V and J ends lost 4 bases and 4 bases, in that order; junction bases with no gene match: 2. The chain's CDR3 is CASSSGLAGGETQYF. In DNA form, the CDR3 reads TGTGCCAGTAGTAGCGGACTAGCGGGAGGAGAGACCCAGTACTTC.

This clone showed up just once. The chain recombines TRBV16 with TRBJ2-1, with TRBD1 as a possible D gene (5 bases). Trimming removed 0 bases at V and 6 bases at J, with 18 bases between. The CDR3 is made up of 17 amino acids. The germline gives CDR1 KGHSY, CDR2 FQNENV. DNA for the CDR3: TGTGCCAGCAGCCAATCACCAGGGCAGGGAAATAGCAATGAGCAGTTCTTC. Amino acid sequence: CASSQSPGQGNSNEQFF.

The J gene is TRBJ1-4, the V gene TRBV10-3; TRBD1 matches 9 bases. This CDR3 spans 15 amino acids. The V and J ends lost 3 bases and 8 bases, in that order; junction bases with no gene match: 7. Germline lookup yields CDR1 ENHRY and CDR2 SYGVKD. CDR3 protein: CAISDTQGADEKLFF. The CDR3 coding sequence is TGTGCCATCAGTGACACACAGGGGGCGGACGAAAAACTGTTTTTT.

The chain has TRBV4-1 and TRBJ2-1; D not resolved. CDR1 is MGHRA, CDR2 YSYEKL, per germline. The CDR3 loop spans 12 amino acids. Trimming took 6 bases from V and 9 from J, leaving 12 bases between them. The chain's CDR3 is CASRHPSGEQFF. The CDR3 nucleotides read TGCGCCAGCAGACACCCATCTGGTGAGCAGTTCTTC.

The CDR3 sequence is CASSLLGVGTEAFF. The CDR3 DNA reads as TGTGCCAGCAGTTTGTTGGGAGTTGGCACTGAAGCTTTCTTT. This chain connects TRBV28 to TRBJ1-1; no clear D gene. There are 14 residues in the CDR3. With 3 bases removed from V and 4 bases from J, the gap between germline ends came to 12 bases. Per the germline V gene, CDR1 is MDHEN and CDR2 is SYDVKM.

The CDR3 region has the DNA TGTGCCAGCAGCGCCCGGGGGGATAATTCACCCCTCCACTTT. Protein: CASSARGDNSPLHF. The chain couples TRBV7-3 to TRBJ1-6; tentative D call: TRBD1 (5 bases). The germline V gene has CDR1 SGHTA and CDR2 FQGTGA. The CDR3 runs to 14 residues. V lost 5 bases and J lost 5, with 10 bases in between.

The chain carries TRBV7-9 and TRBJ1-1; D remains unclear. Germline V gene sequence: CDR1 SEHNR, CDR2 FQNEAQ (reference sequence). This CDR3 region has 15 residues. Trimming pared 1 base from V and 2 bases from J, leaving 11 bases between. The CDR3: CASSLVVVLNTEAFF. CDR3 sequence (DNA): TGTGCCAGCAGCTTAGTTGTGGTTCTAAACACTGAAGCTTTCTTT.

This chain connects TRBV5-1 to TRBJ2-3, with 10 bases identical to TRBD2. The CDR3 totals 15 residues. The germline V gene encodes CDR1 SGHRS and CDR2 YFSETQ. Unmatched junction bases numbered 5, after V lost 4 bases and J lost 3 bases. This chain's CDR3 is CASSHGTSETDTQYF. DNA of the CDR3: TGCGCCAGCAGCCACGGGACTAGCGAAACAGATACGCAGTATTTT.

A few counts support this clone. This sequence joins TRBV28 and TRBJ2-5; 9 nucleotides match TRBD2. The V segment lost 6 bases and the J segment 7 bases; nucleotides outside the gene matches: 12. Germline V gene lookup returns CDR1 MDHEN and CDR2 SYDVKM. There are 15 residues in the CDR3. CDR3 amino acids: CASRLQGTSSPTQYF. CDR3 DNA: TGTGCCAGCAGATTACAGGGGACTAGCAGTCCGACCCAGTACTTC. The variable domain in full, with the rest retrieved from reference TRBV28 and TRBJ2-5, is DVKVTQSSRYLVKRTGEKVFLECVQDMDHENMFWYRQDPGLGLRLIYFSYDVKMKEKGDIPEGYSVSREKKERFSLILESASTNQTSMYLCASRLQGTSSPTQYFGPGTRLLVL.

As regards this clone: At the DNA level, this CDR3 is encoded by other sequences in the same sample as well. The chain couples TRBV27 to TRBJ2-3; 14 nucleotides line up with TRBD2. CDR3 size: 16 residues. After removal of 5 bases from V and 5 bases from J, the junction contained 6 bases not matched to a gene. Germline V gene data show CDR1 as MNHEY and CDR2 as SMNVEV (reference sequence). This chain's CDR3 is CASSGRLAGGRDTQYF. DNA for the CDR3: TGTGCCAGCAGTGGTCGACTAGCGGGAGGGCGAGATACGCAGTATTTT.

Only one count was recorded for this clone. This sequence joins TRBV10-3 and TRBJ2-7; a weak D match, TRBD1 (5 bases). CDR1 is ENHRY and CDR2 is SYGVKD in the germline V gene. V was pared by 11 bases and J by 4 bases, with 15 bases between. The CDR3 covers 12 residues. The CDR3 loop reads CAHAETEYEQYF. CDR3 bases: TGTGCCCACGCCGAGACAGAGTACGAGCAGTACTTC.